Below, 30 T cell receptor beta chains from the same sample are listed, as sequenced in a study of blood T cell repertoires in COVID-19. The data were produced by immunoSEQ multiplex PCR, yet TCRdb's version contains in-frame clones alone and is incomplete. The sample yields some 58,000 clones, approximately 90% seen once. The sequenced sample consisted of peripheral blood. All receptors come from a man over 45 with acute or convalescent COVID-19.

The rearrangement uses TRBV9 and TRBJ2-5; 10 bases match TRBD1. The CDR3 has 14 residues. Germline CDR1 SGDLS, CDR2 YYNGEE. The V and J ends lost 0 bases and 6 bases, in that order; junction bases with no gene match: 2. CDR3 sequence (DNA): TGTGCCAGCAGCGTAGAGGGACAGGGGCAGACCCAGTACTTC. Protein product: CASSVEGQGQTQYF.

In this sample, this clone turned up once. The rearrangement links TRBV5-5 to TRBJ1-2, with D possibly TRBD1 on 6 matching bases. The V gene lost 2 bases and the J gene lost 2 bases, with 13 bases spanning the gap. CDR1 SGHKS and CDR2 YYEKEE come from the germline V gene (reference sequence). The CDR3 is made up of 15 amino acids. The CDR3 is CASSFGGAVNYGYTF. In DNA form, the CDR3 reads TGTGCCAGCAGCTTCGGGGGGGCAGTCAACTATGGCTACACCTTC.

This rearrangement joins TRBV27 to TRBJ2-7, with a tentative D call TRBD1 (5 bases). Germline assignment: CDR1 MNHEY and CDR2 SMNVEV (reference sequence). The CDR3 is 14 amino acids. V was cut by 2 bases and J by 6 bases, with 14 bases left in between. The DNA of the CDR3 is TGTGCCAGCAGTTTAGCCAGGGTGGGCCTCGAGCAGTACTTC. Amino acids: CASSLARVGLEQYF.

The rearrangement uses TRBV7-8 and TRBJ2-3, with 8 nucleotides matching TRBD2. This CDR3 region has 16 residues. Looked up from germline, CDR1 is SGHVS and CDR2 is FQNEAQ. The V and J ends lost 2 bases and 6 bases, in that order; junction bases with no gene match: 10. The CDR3 nucleotides are TGTGCCAGCAGCTTATTTGTCCGGGGGGGCTGGGATACGCAGTATTTT. Translation gives CASSLFVRGGWDTQYF.

The chain is built from TRBV27 and TRBJ1-2, with TRBD1 matching over 7 bases. Per the germline V gene, CDR1 is MNHEY and CDR2 is SMNVEV (reference sequence). CDR3 size: 15 residues. V dropped 3 bases and J dropped 0; count of bases not matched to a gene: 4. The CDR3 region has the DNA TGTGCCAGCAGTTTCTTCAGGGGGGCTAACTATGGCTACACCTTC. Translation: CASSFFRGANYGYTF.

This chain uses TRBV6-5 with TRBJ2-1; 8 bases map to TRBD2. With 8 bases clipped from V and 11 bases from J, the junction kept 5 bases outside the gene matches. The CDR3 runs to 11 residues. Germline V lookup: CDR1 MNHEY, CDR2 SVGAGI. The CDR3 DNA reads as TGTGCCAGCGGTAGTAGCGGGAAGCAGTTCTTC. Translating gives CASGSSGKQFF.

This clone was counted once. The V and J genes are TRBV30 and TRBJ1-6; D is uncertain. Looked up from germline, CDR1 is GTSNPN and CDR2 is SVGIG (reference sequence). V shed 1 base and J shed 4 bases, with 11 bases lying between them. This CDR3 is 15 amino acids long. The CDR3 protein is CAWSGRVRYNSPLHF. The CDR3 bases are TGTGCCTGGAGTGGCCGGGTGAGGTATAATTCACCCCTCCACTTT.

The rearrangement uses TRBV25-1 and TRBJ1-4; 7 nucleotides line up with TRBD1. The germline V gene has CDR1 MGHDK and CDR2 SYGVNS. This CDR3 has 13 residues. The junction had 7 bases not matched to a gene; V was cut back by 7 bases and J by 8 bases. CDR3 region: CASTGQVGEKLFF. CDR3 bases: TGTGCCAGCACTGGACAGGTCGGGGAAAAACTGTTTTTT.

Only one count was recorded for this clone. The chain uses TRBV10-3 and TRBJ1-6; D possibly corresponds to TRBD1 (5 bases). V was shortened by 6 bases and J by 6 bases, with 9 bases between the two germline ends. The germline CDR1 and CDR2 sequences are ENHRY and SYGVKD. There are 13 residues in the CDR3. The DNA of the CDR3 is TGTGCCATCAGGGGGCCGGGTAATTCACCCCTCCACTTT. This codes for CAIRGPGNSPLHF.

The chain couples TRBV24-1 to TRBJ1-5; D not resolved. CDR3 size: 13 residues. Per the germline V gene, CDR1 is KGHDR and CDR2 is SFDVKD. Trimming took off 7 bases at V and 2 bases at J, with 8 bases between the two ends. The CDR3 protein is CATSWGGNQPQHF. The CDR3 DNA sequence: TGTGCCACCAGCTGGGGAGGCAATCAGCCCCAGCATTTT.

The CDR3: CSASSSGYEQYF. CDR3 DNA sequence: TGCAGTGCTAGTTCTAGCGGATACGAGCAGTACTTC. This chain uses TRBV20-1 with TRBJ2-7, with 7 bases identical to TRBD2. Trimming at V came to 3 bases and at J to 4 bases, leaving 3 bases not matched to a gene. The CDR3 contains 12 residues. Germline-derived CDR1 and CDR2 are DFQATT and SNEGSKA (reference sequence).

The rearrangement joins TRBV4-1 to TRBJ1-3; D unclear. V was pared by 0 bases and J by 0 bases, with 6 bases between. CDR3 size: 15 residues. Germline CDR1 is MGHRA and CDR2 is YSYEKL. As DNA, the CDR3 is TGCGCCAGCAGCCAAGAAGCGCACTCTGGAAACACCATATATTTT. As protein: CASSQEAHSGNTIYF.

The chain has TRBV24-1 and TRBJ2-2, with TRBD2 matching over 10 bases. Germline lookup yields CDR1 KGHDR and CDR2 SFDVKD. Trimming took 1 base from V and 4 from J; bases not matched to a gene: 2. The CDR3 runs 16 residues. The CDR3 DNA follows: TGTGCCACCAGTGATTTAAGCGGGAGGGCCACCGGGGAGCTGTTTTTT. Its translation: CATSDLSGRATGELFF.

The chain carries TRBV2 and TRBJ2-2; tentatively, D is TRBD1 (6 bases). With 7 bases removed from V and 0 bases from J, the gap between germline ends came to 12 bases. The V gene's germline CDR1 is SNHLY and CDR2 FYNNEI. The length of the CDR3 is 15 residues. The chain's CDR3 is CASTTGQTNTGELFF. The DNA for the CDR3 is TGTGCCAGCACTACCGGACAGACGAACACCGGGGAGCTGTTTTTT.

The chain recombines TRBV5-1 with TRBJ2-1; D not certain. The CDR3 has 16 amino acids. V was shortened by 0 bases and J by 0 bases, with 10 bases between the two germline ends. In germline, CDR1 is SGHRS, CDR2 YFSETQ. This CDR3 reads CASSLAGASSYNEQFF. CDR3 nucleotides: TGCGCCAGCAGCTTGGCCGGAGCGAGCTCCTACAATGAGCAGTTCTTC. Drawing the rest from reference TRBV5-1 and TRBJ2-1, the complete variable domain is KAGVTQTPRYLIKTRGQQVTLSCSPISGHRSVSWYQQTPGQGLQFLFEYFSETQRNKGNFPGRFSGRQFSNSRSEMNVSTLELGDSALYLCASSLAGASSYNEQFFGPGTRLTVL.

The chain links TRBV28 to TRBJ1-1; D is ambiguous. The germline V gene encodes CDR1 MDHEN and CDR2 SYDVKM. Trimming cost V 5 bases and J 3 bases, with 13 bases left between them. The CDR3 is 14 residues long. In DNA, the CDR3 is TGTGCCAGCAGTCTCGGACTAGTCGACACTGAAGCTTTCTTT. Protein: CASSLGLVDTEAFF.

The gene calls are TRBV6-6 and TRBJ1-2, with a tentative D call TRBD1 (5 bases). Deletions cut 6 bases from V and 4 bases from J, with 15 bases between. The CDR3 has 14 residues. Looked up from germline, CDR1 is MNHNY and CDR2 is SVGAGI (reference sequence). CDR3 bases: TGTGCCAGCAGCCTGGGTGGGGGGGTCTATGGCTACACCTTC. It yields the protein CASSLGGGVYGYTF.

The J gene is TRBJ1-6, the V gene TRBV24-1; the D gene is possibly TRBD1 (5 bases). The ends were cut back, 5 bases at V and 8 bases at J, with 12 bases in the middle. Germline V gives CDR1 KGHDR, CDR2 SFDVKD. The CDR3 is 14 residues long. The CDR3 sequence: CATSGTGPDSPLHF. CDR3 sequence (DNA): TGTGCCACCAGTGGAACAGGCCCCGATTCACCCCTCCACTTT.

The chain links TRBV19 to TRBJ2-5, with 9 bases that match TRBD1. Trimming took 5 bases from V and 4 from J; bases not matched to a gene: 11. Germline V gene data show CDR1 as LNHDA and CDR2 as SQIVND (reference sequence). The CDR3 consists of 16 residues. The CDR3 DNA is TGTGCCAGTAGTCCTCCCAGACAGGGGGTCGGAGAGACCCAGTACTTC. This gives the protein CASSPPRQGVGETQYF.

This clone was seen a single time. V gene TRBV12-5 combines with J gene TRBJ1-5; 10 nucleotides match TRBD1. Losses at the gene ends were 3 bases for V and 6 bases for J; bases not matched to a gene: 2. Germline CDR1 is LGHNT and CDR2 is FRNRAP. This CDR3 contains 14 residues. The CDR3 is CASGFGTGAQPQHF. The CDR3 region has the DNA TGTGCTAGTGGTTTCGGGACAGGGGCTCAGCCCCAGCATTTT.

The rearrangement links TRBV9 to TRBJ2-3; 8 nucleotides match TRBD2. Germline V lookup: CDR1 SGDLS, CDR2 YYNGEE. There are 14 residues in the CDR3. Unmatched junction bases numbered 3, after V lost 0 bases and J lost 6 bases. The CDR3 loop is CASSVATGGDTQYF. The CDR3, as DNA: TGTGCCAGCAGCGTAGCCACGGGGGGGGATACGCAGTATTTT.

This chain joins TRBV7-9 and TRBJ1-1; maybe TRBD1 (5 bases). V gave up 0 bases and J gave up 5 bases, with 10 bases separating them. CDR1 and CDR2 (germline): SEHNR, FQNEAQ (reference sequence). The CDR3 contains 14 residues. The CDR3 bases are TGTGCCAGCAGCTTAGCAGGGGCGGAAACTGAAGCTTTCTTT. It specifies CASSLAGAETEAFF.

The chain uses TRBV30 and TRBJ1-2; the D gene is possibly TRBD1 (5 bases). In germline, CDR1 is GTSNPN, CDR2 SVGIG (reference sequence). The CDR3 length is 13 residues. With 3 bases removed from V and 0 bases from J, the gap between germline ends came to 8 bases. CDR3: CAWRAGPNYGYTF. In nucleotides, the CDR3 is TGTGCCTGGAGGGCAGGGCCTAACTATGGCTACACCTTC.

The chain joins TRBV7-9 to TRBJ1-5, with D perhaps matching TRBD1 (6 bases). This CDR3 comprises 15 residues. The V gene lost 3 bases and the J gene lost 5 bases, with 14 bases spanning the gap. From germline, CDR1 is SEHNR and CDR2 FQNEAQ (reference sequence). CDR3 loop: CASSLVGAGDQPQHF. The CDR3 bases are TGTGCCAGCAGCTTGGTCGGGGCAGGGGATCAGCCCCAGCATTTT.

The chain carries TRBV24-1 and TRBJ2-5, with 8 bases identical to TRBD2. V lost 6 bases and J lost 2; bases outside the gene matches: 10. Germline V gene sequence: CDR1 KGHDR, CDR2 SFDVKD. The CDR3 is made up of 16 amino acids. The CDR3 region is CATSPGARGAQETQYF. CDR3 coding DNA: TGTGCCACCAGTCCCGGGGCGCGGGGGGCTCAAGAGACCCAGTACTTC.

The table lists this clone with a count of one. The gene calls are TRBV5-1 and TRBJ2-7; 12 nucleotides line up with TRBD1. This CDR3 spans 16 amino acids. The V gene's germline CDR1 is SGHRS and CDR2 YFSETQ. V lost 4 bases and J lost 5; bases outside the gene matches: 10. The chain's CDR3 is CASSPLPGTGGDEQYF. DNA of the CDR3: TGCGCCAGCAGCCCTCTACCCGGGACAGGGGGCGACGAGCAGTACTTC.

This sequence joins TRBV6-5 and TRBJ2-3; maybe TRBD1 (6 bases). From germline, CDR1 is MNHEY and CDR2 SVGAGI. The CDR3 is made up of 16 amino acids. V dropped 4 bases and J dropped 2 bases, with 16 bases sitting between them. The CDR3, as DNA: TGTGCCAGCAGTTTTTATTCCAGGGGAATCACAGATACGCAGTATTTT. This codes for CASSFYSRGITDTQYF.

The CDR3 protein is CASSSLAETYNEQFF. The CDR3 coding sequence is TGTGCCAGCAGTTCACTAGCGGAGACCTACAATGAGCAGTTCTTC. The chain links TRBV28 to TRBJ2-1; 8 nucleotides agree with TRBD2. In germline, CDR1 is MDHEN, CDR2 SYDVKM. V lost 4 bases, J lost 2 bases, and 4 bases stayed unmatched. The CDR3 is 15 amino acids.

The rearrangement uses TRBV6-5 and TRBJ1-1, with 8 bases aligning to TRBD1. V shed 6 bases, J shed 4 bases, and the junction held 7 bases outside the gene matches. Germline-derived CDR1 and CDR2 are MNHEY and SVGAGI. This CDR3 spans 14 amino acids. CDR3: CASSPGQGVTEAFF. CDR3 in DNA: TGTGCCAGCAGCCCCGGACAGGGAGTCACTGAAGCTTTCTTT.

This chain joins TRBV10-3 and TRBJ2-1, with 7 bases matching TRBD1. This CDR3 contains 15 residues. The V gene end was trimmed by 2 bases and the J gene end by 4 bases; junction bases not matched to a gene: 5. In germline, CDR1 is ENHRY, CDR2 SYGVKD. CDR3 residues: CAISEGDSGYNEQFF. In DNA form, the CDR3 reads TGTGCCATCAGTGAGGGGGACAGCGGATACAATGAGCAGTTCTTC.